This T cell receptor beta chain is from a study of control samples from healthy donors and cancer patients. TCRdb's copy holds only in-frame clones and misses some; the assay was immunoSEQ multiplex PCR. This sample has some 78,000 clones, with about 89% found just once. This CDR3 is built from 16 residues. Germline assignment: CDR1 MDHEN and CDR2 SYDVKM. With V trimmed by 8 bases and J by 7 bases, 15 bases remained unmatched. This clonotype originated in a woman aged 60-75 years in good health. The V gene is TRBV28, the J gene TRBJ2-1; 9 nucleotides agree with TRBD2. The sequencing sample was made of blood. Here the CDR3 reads CASRHAGTSSSNEQFF. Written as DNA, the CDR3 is TGTGCCAGCCGACACGCCGGGACTAGCTCTTCAAATGAGCAGTTCTTC.